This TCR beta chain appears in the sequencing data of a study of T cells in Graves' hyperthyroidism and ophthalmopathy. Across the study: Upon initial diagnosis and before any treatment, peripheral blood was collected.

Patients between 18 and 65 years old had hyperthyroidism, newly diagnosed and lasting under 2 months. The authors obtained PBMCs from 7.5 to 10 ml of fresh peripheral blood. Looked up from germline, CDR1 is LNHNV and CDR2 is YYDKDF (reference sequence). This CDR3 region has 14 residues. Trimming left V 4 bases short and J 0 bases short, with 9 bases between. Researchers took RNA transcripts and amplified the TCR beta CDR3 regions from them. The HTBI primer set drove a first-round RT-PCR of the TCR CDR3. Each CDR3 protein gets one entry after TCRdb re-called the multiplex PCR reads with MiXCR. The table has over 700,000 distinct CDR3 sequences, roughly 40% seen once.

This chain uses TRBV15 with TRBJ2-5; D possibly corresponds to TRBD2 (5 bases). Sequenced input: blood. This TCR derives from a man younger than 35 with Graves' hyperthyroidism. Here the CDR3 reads CATSKTRDQETQYF. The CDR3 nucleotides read TGTGCCACCAGCAAGACGAGGGACCAAGAGACCCAGTACTTC.